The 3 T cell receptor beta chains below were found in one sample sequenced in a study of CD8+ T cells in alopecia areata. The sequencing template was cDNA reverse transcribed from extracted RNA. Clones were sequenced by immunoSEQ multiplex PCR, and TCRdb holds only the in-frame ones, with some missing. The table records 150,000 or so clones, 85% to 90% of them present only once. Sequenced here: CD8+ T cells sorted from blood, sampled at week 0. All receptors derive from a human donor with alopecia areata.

The CDR3 sequence is CAWSLGGEGYTF. In nucleotides, the CDR3 is TGTGCCTGGAGTCTGGGGGGCGAGGGCTACACCTTC. This chain connects TRBV30 to TRBJ1-2; possible D gene TRBD1, 6 bases. This CDR3 region has 12 residues. The germline V gene encodes CDR1 GTSNPN and CDR2 SVGIG (reference sequence). The ends were cut back, 2 bases at V and 8 bases at J, with 12 bases in the middle.

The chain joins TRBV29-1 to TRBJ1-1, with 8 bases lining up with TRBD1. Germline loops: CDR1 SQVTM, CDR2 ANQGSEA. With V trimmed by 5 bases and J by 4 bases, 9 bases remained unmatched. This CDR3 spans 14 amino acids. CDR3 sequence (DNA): TGCAGCGTTAGGTCCCAGGGGGCGCCCACTGAAGCTTTCTTT. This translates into CSVRSQGAPTEAFF.

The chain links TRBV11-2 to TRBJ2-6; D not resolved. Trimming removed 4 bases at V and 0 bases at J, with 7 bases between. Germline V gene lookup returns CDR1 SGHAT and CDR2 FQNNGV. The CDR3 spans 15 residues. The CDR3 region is CASSSLSSGANVLTF. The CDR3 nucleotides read TGTGCCAGCAGCTCCTTGAGCTCTGGGGCCAACGTCCTGACTTTC. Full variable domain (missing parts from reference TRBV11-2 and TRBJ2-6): EAGVAQSPRYKIIEKRQSVAFWCNPISGHATLYWYQQILGQGPKLLIQFQNNGVVDDSQLPKDRFSAERLKGVDSTLKIQPAKLEDSAVYLCASSSLSSGANVLTFGAGSRLTVL.